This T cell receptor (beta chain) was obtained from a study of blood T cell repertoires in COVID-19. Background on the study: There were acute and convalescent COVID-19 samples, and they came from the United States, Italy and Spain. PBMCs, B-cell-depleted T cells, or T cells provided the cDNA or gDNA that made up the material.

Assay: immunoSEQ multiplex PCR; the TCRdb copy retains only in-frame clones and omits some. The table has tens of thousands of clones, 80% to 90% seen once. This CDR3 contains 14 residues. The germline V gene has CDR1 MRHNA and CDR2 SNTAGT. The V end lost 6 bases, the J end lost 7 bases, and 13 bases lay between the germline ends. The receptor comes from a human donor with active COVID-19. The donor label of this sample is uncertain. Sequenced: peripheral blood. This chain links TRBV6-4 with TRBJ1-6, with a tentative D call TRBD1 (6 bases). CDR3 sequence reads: CASRTDSPNSPLHF. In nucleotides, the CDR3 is TGTGCCAGCAGGACGGACAGTCCAAATTCACCCCTCCACTTT.